The TCR beta chain under discussion was sequenced for a study of blood T cells in healthy people across ages. As for the study in general: The capture of about one barcoded beta molecule per two T cells was achieved by template switching.

A remark on this clonotype: The antigen remains undetermined.

Primers used in a second PCR of roughly 6 to 11 cycles were a sample-barcoded 5' primer and a J-beta primer mix. TCRdb re-derived calls from the 5' RACE reads in MiXCR, one entry per CDR3 protein. The data hold roughly 1,000,000 distinct CDR3 sequences, with less than 25% observed a single time. Findings and limits, study-wide: Donor CMV infection status was unknown, possibly confounding age-related changes in expanded clonotypes.

Looked up from germline, CDR1 is KGHSH and CDR2 is LQKENI. The CDR3 consists of 14 residues. This sample also appeared in a second study, on T cells of mothers and their children. That source reports: The authors identified no persistent microchimeric T cell clones.

This TCR derives from a girl under 10 years old in good health. Input material: blood. The chain recombines TRBV18 with TRBJ2-5; unclear D gene. The last part of the DNA fits TRBJ2-1 better; the J call may be wrong. The CDR3 DNA sequence: TGTGCCAGCTCTCCCCGGACGGACCATAATGAGCAGTTCTTC. Translating it yields CASSPRTDHNEQFF.